This T cell receptor (beta chain) was found in a study of blood T cells in healthy people across ages. Broader study findings: Any conclusive comparison of naive versus antigen-experienced cells was prevented by using unsorted PBMCs. Observed TCR beta diversity showed a strong correlation with the percentage of naive T cells as measured by flow cytometry.

Donors were healthy Caucasian individuals from Russia aged roughly 6 to 95. The sample holds a few counts of this clonotype. The target antigen is unknown. At one of its ends the junction is not consistent with the germline gene, which may arise from a read error. A second PCR of about 7 to 12 cycles used a sample-barcoded 5' primer and a J-beta primer mix. All cDNA molecules were each tagged by a template-switch adaptor with 12 random nucleotides. TCRdb reprocessed the 5' RACE reads with MiXCR, giving one entry per CDR3 protein. The data show 1.5 million to 2 million distinct CDR3 sequences, roughly 30% seen once. Germline values: CDR1 MNHEY, CDR2 SVGEGT. The CDR3 runs to 16 residues.

This receptor was obtained from a woman in her 30s in good health. The V and J genes are TRBV6-2 or TRBV6-3 and TRBJ2-2, with TRBD2 identical over 7 bases. The sample consisted of blood. The CDR3 DNA is TGTGCCAGCGGTTACTCCCTTCGGGGGGTCACCGGGGAGCTGTTTTTT. Its protein product is CASGYSLRGVTGELFF.